This note documents a single T cell receptor beta chain sequence. The data were obtained in a study of blood T cell repertoires in COVID-19. Across the whole study: Researchers got acute and convalescent COVID-19 samples from the United States, Italy and Spain.

Profiling relied on immunoSEQ multiplex PCR, and the TCRdb table lists in-frame clones only, not all of them. The table records fewer than 250,000 clones, approximately 84% of them present only once. What was sequenced was peripheral blood. The TCR originated in a woman older than 75 with acute or convalescent COVID-19.

Written as DNA, the CDR3 is TGTGCCAGCAGCCAAGGTGCCCCTAGCCCCGGTGAGCAGTTCTTC. Translated: CASSQGAPSPGEQFF. The chain links TRBV4-2 to TRBJ2-1; perhaps TRBD2 as D (5 bases). The CDR3 extends over 15 amino acids. The V end was cut by 1 base, the J end by 9 bases, with 16 bases between. The germline gives CDR1 LGHNA, CDR2 YNFKEQ.